This T cell receptor beta chain is drawn from a study of type 1 and type 2 diabetes patients. As for the study in general: CD4+ or CD8+ T cells were positively selected from PBMCs with microbeads. Across the study, some 20 million paired-end reads were produced. Points from the study as a whole: V and J gene usage correlated at about 0.97 between type 2 diabetes and control samples.

Genomic DNA was the PCR template. The TCR beta CDR3 region was amplified using 30 forward and 13 reverse primers. One entry per CDR3 protein results from TCRdb running MiXCR on the multiplex PCR reads. Altogether a few hundred thousand distinct CDR3 sequences are present, around 47% being singletons, with the ten largest covering approximately 15%. The germline V gene encodes CDR1 MNHEY and CDR2 SVGAGI. There are 13 residues in the CDR3. Peripheral blood, 7.5 to 10 milliliters per participant, was collected. Regarding this clonotype: Its antigen is still unknown.

The clonotype comes from a man aged 18 to 35 with type 2 diabetes. The V call is TRBV6-5, the J call TRBJ2-7, with no clear D. The J call may be faulty, since TRBJ2-1 better matches the DNA end. The specimen sequenced was peripheral blood mononuclear cells (PBMCs). This CDR3 reads CASSYSKAYEQFF. DNA for the CDR3: TGTGCCAGCAGTTACTCCAAGGCTTATGAGCAGTTCTTC.